The clone carrying this T cell receptor (beta chain) was detected once. The sample is drawn from a study of CD8+CD57+ T cells in acquired aplastic anemia. Per the germline V gene, CDR1 is SNHLY and CDR2 is FYNNEI. CDR3 length equals 13 residues. V gave up 7 bases and J gave up 4 bases, with 13 bases separating them. Genomic DNA, the template, was used for profiling of the TCR beta VDJ and CDR3. One entry per CDR3 protein, called by TCRdb with MiXCR from the reads. This table has some 240,000 distinct CDR3 sequences, 30% to 40% appearing once. This chain connects TRBV2 to TRBJ1-2; a weak D match, TRBD1 (6 bases). The sequence was collected from a human donor in good health, serving as a control. The sequencing input was sorted CD4+, CD8+, or CD8+CD57+ T cells (not recorded which) from PBMCs. The DNA for the CDR3 is TGTGCCAGCACCAGGGGATCTCTCTATGGCTACACCTTC. The encoded protein is CASTRGSLYGYTF.